This TCR beta chain stems from a study of STAT5B mutations in CD4+ large granular lymphocyte leukemia. The study's findings and limits: No patients shared main leukemic clonotypes, though less than 30% appeared at low frequency elsewhere.

Points on this clone: Its antigen is undetermined.

Assay used: immunoSEQ multiplex PCR; TCRdb lists only in-frame clones, some missing. The data show about 40,000 clones, with 81% seen just once and 3% to 4.5% held by the top ten. This clonotype originated in a human donor in good health. Sequencing was performed on CD4+ T cells from blood buffy coats.

CDR3 DNA: TGCACCAGCAGCCATACGGGGGGGTCTAGCACAGATACGCAGTATTTT. Amino acid sequence: CTSSHTGGSSTDTQYF. J is TRBJ2-3 and V is TRBV1; the table's D call TRBD2 went unverified against the DNA. TRBV1 represents a pseudogene. CDR3 length equals 16 residues.